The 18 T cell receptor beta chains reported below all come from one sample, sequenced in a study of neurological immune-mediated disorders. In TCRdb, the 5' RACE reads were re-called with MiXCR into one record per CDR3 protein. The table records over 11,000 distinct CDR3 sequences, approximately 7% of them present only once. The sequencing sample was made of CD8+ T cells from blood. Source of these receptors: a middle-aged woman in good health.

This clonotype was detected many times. The DNA for the CDR3 is TGTGCCAGCAGCGAGGTTCGGGGGCTTGGGCAAGAGACCCAGTACTTC. It yields the protein CASSEVRGLGQETQYF. The rearrangement joins TRBV28 to TRBJ2-5; the D gene could be TRBD1 or TRBD2 (6 bases each). V lost 6 bases and J lost 2, with 19 bases in between. This CDR3 region has 16 residues. Per germline, CDR1 MDHEN and CDR2 SYDVKM. The full variable domain, completed using reference TRBV28 and TRBJ2-5, is DVKVTQSSRYLVKRTGEKVFLECVQDMDHENMFWYRQDPGLGLRLIYFSYDVKMKEKGDIPEGYSVSREKKERFSLILESASTNQTSMYLCASSEVRGLGQETQYFGPGTRLLVL.

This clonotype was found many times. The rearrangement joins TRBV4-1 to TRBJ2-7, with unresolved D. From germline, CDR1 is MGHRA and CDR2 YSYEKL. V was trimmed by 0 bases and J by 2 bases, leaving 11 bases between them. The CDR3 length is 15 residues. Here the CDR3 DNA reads TGCGCCAGCAGCCAAGAACCGGTTAGCACCTACGAGCAGTACTTC. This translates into CASSQEPVSTYEQYF.

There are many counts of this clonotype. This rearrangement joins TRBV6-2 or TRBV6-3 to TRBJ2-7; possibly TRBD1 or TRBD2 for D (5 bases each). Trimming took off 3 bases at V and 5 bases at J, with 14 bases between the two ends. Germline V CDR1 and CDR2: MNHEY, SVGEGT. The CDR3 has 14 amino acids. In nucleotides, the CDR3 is TGTGCCAGCAGTTATGCGTGGGGGTCCAACGAGCAGTACTTC. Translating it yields CASSYAWGSNEQYF.

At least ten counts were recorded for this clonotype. CDR3 region: CASSYLGTDGYTF. The CDR3 coding sequence is TGTGCCAGCAGCTATCTGGGGACAGATGGCTACACCTTC. The chain uses TRBV4-2 and TRBJ1-2; TRBD1 matches 7 bases. V shed 5 bases and J 6 bases; nucleotides not matched to a gene: 6. CDR3 size: 13 residues. Germline values: CDR1 LGHNA, CDR2 YNFKEQ.

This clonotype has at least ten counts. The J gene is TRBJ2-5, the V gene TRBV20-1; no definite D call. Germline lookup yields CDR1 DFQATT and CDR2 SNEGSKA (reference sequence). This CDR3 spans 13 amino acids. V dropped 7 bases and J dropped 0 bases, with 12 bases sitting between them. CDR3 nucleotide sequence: TGCAGTGTCGACGTAGGGTACCAAGAGACCCAGTACTTC. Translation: CSVDVGYQETQYF.

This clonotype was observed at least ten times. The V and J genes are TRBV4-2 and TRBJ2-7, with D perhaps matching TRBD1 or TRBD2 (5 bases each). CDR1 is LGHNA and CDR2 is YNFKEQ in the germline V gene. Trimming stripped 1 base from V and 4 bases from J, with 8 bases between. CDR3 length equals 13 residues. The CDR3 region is CASSQGDEYEQYF. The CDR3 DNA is TGTGCCAGCAGCCAAGGGGACGAATACGAGCAGTACTTC.

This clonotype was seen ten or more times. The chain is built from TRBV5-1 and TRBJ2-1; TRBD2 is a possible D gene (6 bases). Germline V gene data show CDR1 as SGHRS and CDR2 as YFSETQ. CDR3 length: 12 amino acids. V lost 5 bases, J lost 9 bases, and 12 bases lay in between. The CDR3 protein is CASRDRRGEQFF. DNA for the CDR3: TGCGCCAGCAGGGATCGGAGGGGTGAGCAGTTCTTC.

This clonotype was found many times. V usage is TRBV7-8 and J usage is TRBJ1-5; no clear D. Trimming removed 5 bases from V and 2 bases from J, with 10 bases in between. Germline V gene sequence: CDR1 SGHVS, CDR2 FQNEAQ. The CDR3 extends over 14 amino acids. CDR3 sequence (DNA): TGTGCCAGCAGCCAAGGCCCCGGCAATCAGCCCCAGCATTTT. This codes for CASSQGPGNQPQHF.

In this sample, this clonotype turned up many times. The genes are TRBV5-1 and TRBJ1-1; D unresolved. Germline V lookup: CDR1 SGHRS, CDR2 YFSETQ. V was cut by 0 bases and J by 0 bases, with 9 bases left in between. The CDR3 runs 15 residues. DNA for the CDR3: TGCGCCAGCAGCTTGGTAGGTTACATGAACACTGAAGCTTTCTTT. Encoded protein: CASSLVGYMNTEAFF.

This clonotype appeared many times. This chain's CDR3 is CASSGPPSYNEQFF. The CDR3 nucleotides are TGTGCCAGCAGCGGCCCGCCTTCCTACAATGAGCAGTTCTTC. The chain recombines TRBV11-2 with TRBJ2-1; D is uncertain. Per germline, CDR1 SGHAT and CDR2 FQNNGV. Trimming left V 5 bases short and J 1 base short, with 9 bases between. This CDR3 has 14 amino acids.

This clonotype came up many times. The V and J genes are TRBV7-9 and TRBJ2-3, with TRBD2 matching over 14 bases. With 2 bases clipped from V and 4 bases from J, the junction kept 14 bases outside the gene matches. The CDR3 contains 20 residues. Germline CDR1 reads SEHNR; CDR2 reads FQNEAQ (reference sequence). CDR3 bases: TGTGCCAGCAGCTTAAGTCCGGGACTAGCGGGAGAAAGTGAGGCAGATACGCAGTATTTT. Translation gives CASSLSPGLAGESEADTQYF.

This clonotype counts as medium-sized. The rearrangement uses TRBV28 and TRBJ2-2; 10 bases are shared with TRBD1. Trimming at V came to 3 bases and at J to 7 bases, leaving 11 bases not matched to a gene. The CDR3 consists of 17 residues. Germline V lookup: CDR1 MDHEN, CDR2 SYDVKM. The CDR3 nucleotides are TGTGCCAGCAGTTTTTGGGACAGGGGTGTGTTAGGCGGGGAGCTGTTTTTT. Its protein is CASSFWDRGVLGGELFF. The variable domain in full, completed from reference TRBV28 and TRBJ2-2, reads DVKVTQSSRYLVKRTGEKVFLECVQDMDHENMFWYRQDPGLGLRLIYFSYDVKMKEKGDIPEGYSVSREKKERFSLILESASTNQTSMYLCASSFWDRGVLGGELFFGEGSRLTVL.

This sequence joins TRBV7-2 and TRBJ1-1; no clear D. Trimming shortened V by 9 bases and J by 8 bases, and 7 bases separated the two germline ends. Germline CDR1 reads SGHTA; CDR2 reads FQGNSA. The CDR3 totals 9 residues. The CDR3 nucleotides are TGTGCCAGGGGAATGGAAGCTTTCTTT. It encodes CARGMEAFF.

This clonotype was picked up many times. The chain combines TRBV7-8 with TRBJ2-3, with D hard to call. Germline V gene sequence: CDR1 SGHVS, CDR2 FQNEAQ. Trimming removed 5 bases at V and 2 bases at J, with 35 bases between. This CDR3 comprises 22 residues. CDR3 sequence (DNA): TGTGCCAGCAGCGAAAGACTGCGTCAAGGCGTCGTTGTGGGCTTCTCCACAGATACGCAGTATTTT. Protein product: CASSERLRQGVVVGFSTDTQYF.

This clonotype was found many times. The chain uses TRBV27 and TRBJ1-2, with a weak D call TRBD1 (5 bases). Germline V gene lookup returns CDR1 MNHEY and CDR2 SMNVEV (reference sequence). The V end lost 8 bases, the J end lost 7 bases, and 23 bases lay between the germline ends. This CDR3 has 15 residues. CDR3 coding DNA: TGTGCCAGCGCCACGCCCGGGACGGAGCCAGGTGGCTACACCTTC. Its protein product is CASATPGTEPGGYTF.

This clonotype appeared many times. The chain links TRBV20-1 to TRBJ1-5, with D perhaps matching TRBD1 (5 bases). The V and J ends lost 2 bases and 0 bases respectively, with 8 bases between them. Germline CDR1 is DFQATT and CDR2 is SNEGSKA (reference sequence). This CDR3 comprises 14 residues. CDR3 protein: CSARMTVSNQPQHF. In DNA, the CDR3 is TGCAGTGCTAGAATGACAGTTAGCAATCAGCCCCAGCATTTT.

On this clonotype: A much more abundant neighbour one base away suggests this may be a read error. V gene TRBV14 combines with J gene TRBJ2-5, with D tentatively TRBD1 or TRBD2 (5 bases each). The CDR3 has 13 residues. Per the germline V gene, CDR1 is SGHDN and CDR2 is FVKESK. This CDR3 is CASSPRGEDTQYF. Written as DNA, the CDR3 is TGTGCCAGCAGCCCCCGGGGCGAAGATACCCAGTACTTC.

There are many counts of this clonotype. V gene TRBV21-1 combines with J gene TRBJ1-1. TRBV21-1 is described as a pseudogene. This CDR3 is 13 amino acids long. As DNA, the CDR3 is TGTGCCAGCCCCCACCCATCGAACACTGAAGCTTTCTTT. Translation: CASPHPSNTEAFF.